Listed below are T cell receptor beta chains from one sample, sequenced in a study of shared T cell receptors in the human thymus. The data were produced by immunoSEQ multiplex PCR, yet TCRdb's version contains in-frame clones alone and is incomplete. The sample has over 650,000 clones; 80% to 90% are singletons. This sample also appeared in a second study, on human thymus T cells.

Sequencing used thymocytes. The origin of the receptors is a boy less than two years old with a congenital heart defect. Both conserved end residues are part of each CDR3. The order of the fields is V gene, J gene, clone size, D gene, CDR3 protein, CDR3 DNA. The D gene is left open where the match is weak. The size of a clone is reported for some rows only, either as once, few or many, or as a class for expanded clones.

v_call: TRBV7-6
j_call: TRBJ1-3
clone_size: few
d_call: TRBD1
cdr3_aa: CASSLVIGTGNTIYF
cdr3_nt: TGTGCCAGCAGCTTAGTCATCGGGACAGGGAACACCATATATTTT

v_call: TRBV4-3
j_call: TRBJ1-5
clone_size: once
d_call: TRBD1
cdr3_aa: CASSHDVGQGRDQPQHF
cdr3_nt: TGCGCCAGCAGCCATGACGTAGGACAGGGGAGGGATCAGCCCCAGCATTTT

v_call: TRBV18
j_call: TRBJ2-1
clone_size: -
d_call: TRBD1
cdr3_aa: CASSPQAGTALYNEQFF
cdr3_nt: TGTGCCAGCTCACCACAAGCCGGGACAGCCCTATACAATGAGCAGTTCTTC

v_call: TRBV7-9
j_call: TRBJ2-5
clone_size: -
d_call: TRBD1
cdr3_aa: CASRPRDRLVQETQYF
cdr3_nt: TGTGCCAGCCGCCCCCGGGACAGACTCGTTCAAGAGACCCAGTACTTC

v_call: TRBV5-6
j_call: TRBJ1-5
clone_size: -
d_call: TRBD1
cdr3_aa: CASSLADRGDQPQHF
cdr3_nt: TGTGCCAGCAGCTTGGCCGACAGGGGTGACCAGCCCCAGCATTTT

v_call: TRBV10-3
j_call: TRBJ2-2
clone_size: -
d_call: -
cdr3_aa: CAISEPNDSGGLFF
cdr3_nt: TGTGCCATCAGTGAGCCTAATGATTCCGGGGGGCTGTTTTTT

v_call: TRBV19
j_call: TRBJ2-2
clone_size: -
d_call: -
cdr3_aa: CASSTNPTAYRNTGELFF
cdr3_nt: TGTGCCAGTAGTACAAACCCGACAGCGTACAGGAACACCGGGGAGCTGTTTTTT

v_call: TRBV25-1
j_call: TRBJ1-2
clone_size: once
d_call: -
cdr3_aa: CASSEWPVHGYTF
cdr3_nt: TGTGCCAGCAGTGAATGGCCAGTCCATGGCTACACCTTC

v_call: TRBV27
j_call: TRBJ2-2
clone_size: once
d_call: -
cdr3_aa: CASTESGITGELFF
cdr3_nt: TGTGCCAGCACCGAGAGCGGAATCACCGGGGAGCTGTTTTTT

v_call: TRBV20-1
j_call: TRBJ2-3
clone_size: -
d_call: TRBD2
cdr3_aa: CSVRLGGKYF
cdr3_nt: TGCAGTGTCAGATTGGGGGGGAAGTATTTT

v_call: TRBV28
j_call: TRBJ1-2
clone_size: -
d_call: -
cdr3_aa: CASSPLQGSYGYTF
cdr3_nt: TGTGCCAGCAGCCCACTACAGGGTTCCTATGGCTACACCTTC

v_call: TRBV5-6
j_call: TRBJ1-1
clone_size: -
d_call: TRBD1
cdr3_aa: CASSLVRGRTEAFF
cdr3_nt: TGTGCCAGCAGCTTGGTCAGGGGGCGGACTGAAGCTTTCTTT

v_call: TRBV28
j_call: TRBJ1-5
clone_size: -
d_call: -
cdr3_aa: CASSSAEGVPQHF
cdr3_nt: TGTGCCAGCAGTTCTGCCGAAGGGGTGCCCCAGCATTTT

v_call: TRBV6-5
j_call: TRBJ2-1
clone_size: -
d_call: -
cdr3_aa: CASSPFGSSYNEQFF
cdr3_nt: TGTGCCAGCAGCCCCTTCGGGAGCTCCTACAATGAGCAGTTCTTC

v_call: TRBV5-1
j_call: TRBJ2-4
clone_size: -
d_call: TRBD1
cdr3_aa: CASSSTGALLAKNIQYF
cdr3_nt: TGCGCCAGCAGCTCGACAGGGGCCCTGCTAGCCAAAAACATTCAGTACTTC

v_call: TRBV28
j_call: TRBJ1-1
clone_size: -
d_call: TRBD1
cdr3_aa: CASSNQQGNTEAFF
cdr3_nt: TGTGCCAGCAGTAACCAACAGGGGAACACTGAGGCTTTCTTT

v_call: TRBV7-8
j_call: TRBJ2-2
clone_size: -
d_call: -
cdr3_aa: CASSPSPDPTGELFF
cdr3_nt: TGTGCCAGCAGCCCCAGTCCAGATCCCACCGGGGAGCTGTTTTTT

v_call: TRBV6-5
j_call: TRBJ1-2
clone_size: -
d_call: TRBD1
cdr3_aa: CASRTGGRGYTF
cdr3_nt: TGTGCCAGCAGGACAGGGGGCAGGGGCTACACCTTC

v_call: TRBV6-1
j_call: TRBJ2-7
clone_size: -
d_call: -
cdr3_aa: CASSEAQVSRQYF
cdr3_nt: TGTGCCAGCAGTGAAGCCCAGGTGAGTCGGCAGTACTTC

v_call: TRBV6-1
j_call: TRBJ2-3
clone_size: -
d_call: -
cdr3_aa: CASSEWGVTDTQYF
cdr3_nt: TGTGCCAGCAGTGAGTGGGGGGTTACAGATACGCAGTATTTT

v_call: TRBV5-1
j_call: TRBJ1-3
clone_size: once
d_call: -
cdr3_aa: CASSRLGGASGNTIYF
cdr3_nt: TGCGCCAGCAGCCGGCTCGGCGGCGCGTCTGGAAACACCATATATTTT

v_call: TRBV19
j_call: TRBJ1-1
clone_size: -
d_call: -
cdr3_aa: CASSIKGGHTNTEAFF
cdr3_nt: TGTGCCAGTAGTATAAAAGGGGGTCACACGAACACTGAAGCTTTCTTT

v_call: TRBV6-5
j_call: TRBJ2-5
clone_size: -
d_call: TRBD2
cdr3_aa: CASSGRETQYF
cdr3_nt: TGTGCCAGCAGCGGGAGGGAGACCCAGTACTTC

v_call: TRBV5-6
j_call: TRBJ2-1
clone_size: -
d_call: -
cdr3_aa: CASSLEANEQFF
cdr3_nt: TGTGCCAGCAGCTTGGAAGCCAATGAGCAGTTCTTC

v_call: TRBV5-1
j_call: TRBJ2-5
clone_size: -
d_call: -
cdr3_aa: CASSPSLVGEEETQYF
cdr3_nt: TGCGCCAGCAGTCCTTCTCTTGTAGGGGAGGAAGAGACCCAGTACTTC

v_call: TRBV7-2
j_call: TRBJ1-6
clone_size: -
d_call: -
cdr3_aa: CASSSLQGPLYNSPLHF
cdr3_nt: TGTGCCAGCAGCTCTCTACAGGGCCCCCTTTATAATTCCCCCCTCCACTTT

v_call: TRBV15
j_call: TRBJ1-2
clone_size: -
d_call: -
cdr3_aa: CATSRDQGGYTF
cdr3_nt: TGTGCCACCAGCAGAGATCAGGGTGGCTACACCTTC

v_call: TRBV2
j_call: TRBJ1-2
clone_size: few
d_call: -
cdr3_aa: CASSTSLANYGYTF
cdr3_nt: TGTGCCAGCTCTACGAGCCTAGCTAACTATGGCTACACCTTC

v_call: TRBV6-5
j_call: TRBJ2-1
clone_size: -
d_call: -
cdr3_aa: CASSQGFSNEQFF
cdr3_nt: TGTGCCAGCAGCCAGGGGTTTTCCAATGAGCAGTTCTTC

v_call: TRBV4-2
j_call: TRBJ2-2
clone_size: -
d_call: TRBD1
cdr3_aa: CASSQDSTGGNTGELFF
cdr3_nt: TGTGCCAGCAGCCAAGATAGCACAGGGGGGAACACCGGGGAGCTGTTTTTT

v_call: TRBV5-1
j_call: TRBJ2-3
clone_size: -
d_call: TRBD2
cdr3_aa: CASSLRTASGGTDTQYF
cdr3_nt: TGCGCCAGCAGCCTAAGGACTGCTAGCGGAGGGACAGATACGCAGTATTTT

v_call: TRBV4-1
j_call: TRBJ2-5
clone_size: -
d_call: -
cdr3_aa: CASSQDVSGRGETQYF
cdr3_nt: TGCGCCAGCAGCCAAGATGTTAGCGGACGGGGGGAGACCCAGTACTTC

v_call: TRBV5-1
j_call: TRBJ2-1
clone_size: -
d_call: TRBD2
cdr3_aa: CASSLVGGSGKYNEQFF
cdr3_nt: TGCGCCAGCAGCTTGGTGGGCGGTAGCGGGAAATACAATGAGCAGTTCTTC

v_call: TRBV6-1
j_call: TRBJ1-5
clone_size: -
d_call: -
cdr3_aa: CASSEQTGPRQPQHF
cdr3_nt: TGTGCCAGCAGTGAGCAGACAGGACCGAGACAGCCCCAGCATTTT

v_call: TRBV28
j_call: TRBJ1-1
clone_size: -
d_call: -
cdr3_aa: CASSFSYSGTEAFF
cdr3_nt: TGTGCCAGCAGTTTTAGCTACTCGGGAACTGAAGCTTTCTTT

v_call: TRBV28
j_call: TRBJ1-1
clone_size: -
d_call: -
cdr3_aa: CASSARGILNTEAFF
cdr3_nt: TGTGCCAGCAGTGCCAGAGGGATACTGAACACTGAAGCTTTCTTT

v_call: TRBV5-1
j_call: TRBJ1-4
clone_size: -
d_call: -
cdr3_aa: CASSPTGTTNEKLFF
cdr3_nt: TGCGCCAGCAGTCCCACAGGGACAACTAATGAAAAACTGTTTTTT

v_call: TRBV25-1
j_call: TRBJ2-1
clone_size: -
d_call: TRBD1
cdr3_aa: CASSESLSWDRGYNEQFF
cdr3_nt: TGTGCCAGCAGTGAATCTTTGTCTTGGGACAGGGGCTACAATGAGCAGTTCTTC

v_call: TRBV14
j_call: TRBJ2-7
clone_size: -
d_call: TRBD1
cdr3_aa: CASSQESGQGLEQYF
cdr3_nt: TGTGCCAGCAGCCAAGAATCGGGACAGGGGCTCGAGCAGTACTTC

v_call: TRBV7-9
j_call: TRBJ2-7
clone_size: -
d_call: -
cdr3_aa: CASSPIAHSSYEQYF
cdr3_nt: TGTGCCAGCAGCCCCATAGCGCATTCCTCCTACGAGCAGTACTTC

v_call: TRBV7-6
j_call: TRBJ2-1
clone_size: -
d_call: TRBD2
cdr3_aa: CASSSIAGDRHNEQFF
cdr3_nt: TGTGCCAGCAGCTCAATAGCGGGAGATCGGCACAATGAGCAGTTCTTC

v_call: TRBV27
j_call: TRBJ2-7
clone_size: -
d_call: TRBD2
cdr3_aa: CASSAPSGGPGEQYF
cdr3_nt: TGTGCCAGCAGTGCCCCTAGCGGAGGACCGGGGGAGCAGTACTTC

v_call: TRBV11-3
j_call: TRBJ1-6
clone_size: few
d_call: -
cdr3_aa: CASSPPPATVYNSPLHF
cdr3_nt: TGTGCCAGCAGCCCTCCCCCCGCGACAGTCTATAATTCACCCCTCCACTTT

v_call: TRBV29-1
j_call: TRBJ1-5
clone_size: -
d_call: -
cdr3_aa: CSVAGDSNQPQHF
cdr3_nt: TGCAGCGTTGCGGGAGATAGCAATCAGCCCCAGCATTTT

v_call: TRBV20-1
j_call: TRBJ2-7
clone_size: -
d_call: TRBD1
cdr3_aa: CRTGADEQYF
cdr3_nt: TGCAGGACAGGGGCCGACGAGCAGTACTTC

v_call: TRBV19
j_call: TRBJ2-7
clone_size: -
d_call: TRBD1
cdr3_aa: CASSTLTGPGYEQYF
cdr3_nt: TGTGCCAGTAGTACCCTGACAGGGCCGGGGTACGAGCAGTACTTC

v_call: TRBV11-2
j_call: TRBJ2-7
clone_size: once
d_call: TRBD1
cdr3_aa: CASSGQRAYEQYF
cdr3_nt: TGTGCCAGTTCGGGACAGCGAGCCTACGAGCAGTACTTC

v_call: TRBV7-9
j_call: TRBJ1-2
clone_size: -
d_call: -
cdr3_aa: CASSQGDGGQAPHGYTF
cdr3_nt: TGTGCCAGCAGCCAAGGGGACGGGGGGCAAGCCCCCCATGGCTACACCTTC

v_call: TRBV6-5
j_call: TRBJ1-2
clone_size: -
d_call: -
cdr3_aa: CASSYMGGYGYTF
cdr3_nt: TGTGCCAGCAGTTACATGGGGGGCTATGGCTACACCTTC

v_call: TRBV6-1
j_call: TRBJ2-7
clone_size: once
d_call: TRBD1
cdr3_aa: CASSVYRDSFYEQYF
cdr3_nt: TGTGCCAGCAGTGTTTACCGGGACAGCTTCTACGAGCAGTACTTC

v_call: TRBV10-1
j_call: TRBJ2-7
clone_size: few
d_call: TRBD2
cdr3_aa: CASSEGLARYEQYF
cdr3_nt: TGCGCCAGCAGTGAGGGACTAGCGAGATACGAGCAGTACTTC

v_call: TRBV5-8
j_call: TRBJ2-7
clone_size: -
d_call: -
cdr3_aa: CASRSDVWRSSYEQYF
cdr3_nt: TGTGCCAGCAGGTCAGACGTTTGGCGGTCCTCCTACGAGCAGTACTTC

v_call: TRBV6-1
j_call: TRBJ2-2
clone_size: few
d_call: TRBD2
cdr3_aa: CASSQGLAGNTGELFF
cdr3_nt: TGTGCCAGCAGTCAAGGACTAGCGGGGAACACCGGGGAGCTGTTTTTT

v_call: TRBV6-1
j_call: TRBJ2-3
clone_size: -
d_call: TRBD2
cdr3_aa: CASRELAGGLTDTQYF
cdr3_nt: TGTGCCAGCAGAGAACTAGCGGGGGGCCTCACAGATACGCAGTATTTT